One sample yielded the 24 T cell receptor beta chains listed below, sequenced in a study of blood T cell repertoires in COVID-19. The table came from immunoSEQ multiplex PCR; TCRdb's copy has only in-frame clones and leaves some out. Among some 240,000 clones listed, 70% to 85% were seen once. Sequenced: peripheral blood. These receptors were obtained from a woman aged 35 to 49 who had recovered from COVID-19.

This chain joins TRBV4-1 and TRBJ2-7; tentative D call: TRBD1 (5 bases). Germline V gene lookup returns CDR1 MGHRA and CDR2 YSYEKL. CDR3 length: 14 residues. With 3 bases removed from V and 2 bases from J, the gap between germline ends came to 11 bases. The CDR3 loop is CASSHDVGPYEQYF. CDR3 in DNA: TGCGCCAGCAGCCATGACGTGGGGCCCTACGAGCAGTACTTC.

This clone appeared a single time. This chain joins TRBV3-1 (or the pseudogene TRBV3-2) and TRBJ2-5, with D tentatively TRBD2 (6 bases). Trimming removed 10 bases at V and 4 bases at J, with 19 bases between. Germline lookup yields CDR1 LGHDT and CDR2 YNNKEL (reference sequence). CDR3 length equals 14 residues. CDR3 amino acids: CATRPGGSRETQYF. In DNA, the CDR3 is TGTGCCACCCGCCCCGGGGGAAGTCGAGAGACCCAGTACTTC.

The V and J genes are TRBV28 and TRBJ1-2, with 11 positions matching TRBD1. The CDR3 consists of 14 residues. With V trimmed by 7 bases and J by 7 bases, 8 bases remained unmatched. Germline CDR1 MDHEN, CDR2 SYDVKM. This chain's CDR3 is CASTDPDRGLGYTF. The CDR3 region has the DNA TGTGCCAGCACCGACCCGGACAGGGGGCTTGGCTACACCTTC.

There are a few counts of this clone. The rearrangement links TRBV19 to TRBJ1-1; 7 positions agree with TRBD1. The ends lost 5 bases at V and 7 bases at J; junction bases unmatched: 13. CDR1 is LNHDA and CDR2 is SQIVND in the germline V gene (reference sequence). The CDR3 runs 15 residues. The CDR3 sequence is CASSLGQGVASEAFF. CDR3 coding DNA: TGTGCCAGTAGTTTGGGCCAGGGGGTTGCAAGTGAAGCTTTCTTT.

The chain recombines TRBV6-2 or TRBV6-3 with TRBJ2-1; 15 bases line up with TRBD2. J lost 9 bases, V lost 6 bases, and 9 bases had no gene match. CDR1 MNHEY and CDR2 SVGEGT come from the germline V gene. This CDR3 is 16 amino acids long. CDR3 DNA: TGTGCCAGCAGCCGAAGGACTAGCGGGGGGGTTTCTGAGCAGTTCTTC. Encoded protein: CASSRRTSGGVSEQFF.

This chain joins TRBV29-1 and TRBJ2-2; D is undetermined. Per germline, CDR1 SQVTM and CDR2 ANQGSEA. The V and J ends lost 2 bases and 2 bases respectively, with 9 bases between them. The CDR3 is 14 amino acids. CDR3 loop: CSVELAANTGELFF. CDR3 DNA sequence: TGCAGCGTTGAATTAGCAGCTAACACCGGGGAGCTGTTTTTT.

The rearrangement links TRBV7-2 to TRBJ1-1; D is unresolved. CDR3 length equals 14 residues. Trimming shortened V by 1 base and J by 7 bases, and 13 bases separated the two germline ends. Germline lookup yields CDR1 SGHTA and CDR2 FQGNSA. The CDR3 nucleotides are TGTGCCAGCAGCTTAGATCAAACCTATATTGAAGCTTTCTTT. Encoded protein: CASSLDQTYIEAFF. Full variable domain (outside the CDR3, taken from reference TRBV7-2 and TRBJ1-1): GAGVSQSPSNKVTEKGKDVELRCDPISGHTALYWYRQSLGQGLEFLIYFQGNSAPDKSGLPSDRFSAERTGGSVSTLTIQRTQQEDSAVYLCASSLDQTYIEAFFGQGTRLTVV.

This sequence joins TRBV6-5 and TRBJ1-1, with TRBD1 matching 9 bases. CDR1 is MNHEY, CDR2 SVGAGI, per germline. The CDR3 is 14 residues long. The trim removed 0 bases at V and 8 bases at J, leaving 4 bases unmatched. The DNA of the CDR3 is TGTGCCAGCAGTTACTCTCCGGGACAGGGCGAAGCTTTCTTT. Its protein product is CASSYSPGQGEAFF.

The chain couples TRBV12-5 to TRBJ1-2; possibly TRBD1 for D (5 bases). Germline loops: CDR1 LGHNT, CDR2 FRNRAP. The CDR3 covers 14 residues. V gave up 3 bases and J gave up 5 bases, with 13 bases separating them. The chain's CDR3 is CASGLGQGLYGYTF. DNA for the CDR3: TGTGCTAGTGGTTTAGGGCAGGGACTGTATGGCTACACCTTC.

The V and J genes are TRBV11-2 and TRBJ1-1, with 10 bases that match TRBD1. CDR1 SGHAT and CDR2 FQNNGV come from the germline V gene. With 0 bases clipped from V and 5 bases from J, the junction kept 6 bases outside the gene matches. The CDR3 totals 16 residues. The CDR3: CASSLDSTGGWTEAFF. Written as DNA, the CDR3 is TGTGCCAGCAGCTTAGACTCGACAGGGGGCTGGACTGAAGCTTTCTTT.

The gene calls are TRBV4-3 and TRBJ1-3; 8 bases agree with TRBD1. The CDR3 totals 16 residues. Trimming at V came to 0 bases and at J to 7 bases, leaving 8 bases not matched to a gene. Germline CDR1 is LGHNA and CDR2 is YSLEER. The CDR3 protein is CASSQEGRGLGNTIYF. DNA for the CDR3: TGCGCCAGCAGCCAAGAAGGCAGGGGGCTAGGGAACACCATATATTTT.

The CDR3 reads CASSQPGQTNYGYTF. Written as DNA, the CDR3 is TGCGCCAGCAGCCAACCGGGACAGACTAACTATGGCTACACCTTC. This chain connects TRBV4-3 to TRBJ1-2, with 7 bases aligning to TRBD1. The CDR3 length is 15 residues. V lost 2 bases and J lost 0; bases outside the gene matches: 3. The V gene's germline CDR1 is LGHNA and CDR2 YSLEER.

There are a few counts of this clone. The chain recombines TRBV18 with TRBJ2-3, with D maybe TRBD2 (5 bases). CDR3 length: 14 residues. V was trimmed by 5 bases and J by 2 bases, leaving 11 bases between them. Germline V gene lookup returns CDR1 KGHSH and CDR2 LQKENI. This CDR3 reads CASSGVRDTDTQYF. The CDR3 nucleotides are TGTGCCAGCTCAGGAGTCCGGGACACAGATACGCAGTATTTT.

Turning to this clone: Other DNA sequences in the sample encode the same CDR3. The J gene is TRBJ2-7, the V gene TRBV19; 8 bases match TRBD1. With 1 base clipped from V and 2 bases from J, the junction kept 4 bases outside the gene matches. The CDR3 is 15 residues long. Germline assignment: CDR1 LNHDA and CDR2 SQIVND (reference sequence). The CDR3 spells CASSIAGTGPYEQYF. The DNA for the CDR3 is TGTGCCAGTAGTATAGCCGGGACAGGACCCTACGAGCAGTACTTC.

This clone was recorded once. The CDR3 bases are TGTGCCATCAGTGAGTCTCCGGGGACAGGGAGCGAGCAGTACTTC. Amino acid sequence: CAISESPGTGSEQYF. The chain combines TRBV10-3 with TRBJ2-7, with 9 positions matching TRBD1. The CDR3 is 15 amino acids. Trimming took 0 bases from V and 6 from J; bases not matched to a gene: 6. Germline V CDR1 and CDR2: ENHRY, SYGVKD.

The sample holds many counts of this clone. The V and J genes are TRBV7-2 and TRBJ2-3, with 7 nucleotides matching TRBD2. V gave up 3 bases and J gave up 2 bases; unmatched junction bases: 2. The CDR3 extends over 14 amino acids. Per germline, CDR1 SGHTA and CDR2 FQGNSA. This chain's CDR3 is CASSFGTITDTQYF. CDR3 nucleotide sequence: TGTGCCAGCAGCTTCGGGACTATCACAGATACGCAGTATTTT.

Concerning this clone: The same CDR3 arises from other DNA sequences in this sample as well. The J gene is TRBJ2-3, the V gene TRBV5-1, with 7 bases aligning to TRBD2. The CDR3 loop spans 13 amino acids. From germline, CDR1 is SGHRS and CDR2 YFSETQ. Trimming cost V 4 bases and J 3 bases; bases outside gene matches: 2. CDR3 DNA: TGCGCCAGCAGCGACGGGGGGACAGATACGCAGTATTTT. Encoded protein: CASSDGGTDTQYF.

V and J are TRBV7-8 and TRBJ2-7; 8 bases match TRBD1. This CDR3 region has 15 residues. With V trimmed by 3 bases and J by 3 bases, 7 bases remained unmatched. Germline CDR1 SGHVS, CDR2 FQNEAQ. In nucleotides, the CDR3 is TGTGCCAGCAGCTTCGGGACAGGAATGCACTACGAGCAGTACTTC. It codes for CASSFGTGMHYEQYF.

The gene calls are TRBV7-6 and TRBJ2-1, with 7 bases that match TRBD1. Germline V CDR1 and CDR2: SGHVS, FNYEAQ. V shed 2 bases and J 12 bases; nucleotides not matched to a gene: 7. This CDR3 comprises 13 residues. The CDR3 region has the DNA TGTGCCAGCAGCTTAATTTGGGCAGGGGGGCAGTTCTTC. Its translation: CASSLIWAGGQFF.

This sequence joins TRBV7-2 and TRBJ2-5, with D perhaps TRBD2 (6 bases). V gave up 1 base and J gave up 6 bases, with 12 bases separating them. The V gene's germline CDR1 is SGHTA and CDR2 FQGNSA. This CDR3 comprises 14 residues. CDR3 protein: CASSLGAGRKTQYF. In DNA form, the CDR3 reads TGTGCCAGCAGCTTAGGGGCGGGGCGGAAGACCCAGTACTTC. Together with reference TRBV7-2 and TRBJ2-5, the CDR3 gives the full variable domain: GAGVSQSPSNKVTEKGKDVELRCDPISGHTALYWYRQSLGQGLEFLIYFQGNSAPDKSGLPSDRFSAERTGGSVSTLTIQRTQQEDSAVYLCASSLGAGRKTQYFGPGTRLLVL.

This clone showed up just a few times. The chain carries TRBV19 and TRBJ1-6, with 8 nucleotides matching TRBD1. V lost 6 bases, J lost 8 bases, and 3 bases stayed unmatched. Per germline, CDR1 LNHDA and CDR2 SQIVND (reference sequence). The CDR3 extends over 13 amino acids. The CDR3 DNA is TGTGCCAGTAGCGGACAGGGATATTCACCCCTCCACTTT. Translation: CASSGQGYSPLHF. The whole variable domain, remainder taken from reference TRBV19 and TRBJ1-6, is DGGITQSPKYLFRKEGQNVTLSCEQNLNHDAMYWYRQDPGQGLRLIYYSQIVNDFQKGDIAEGYSVSREKKESFPLTVTSAQKNPTAFYLCASSGQGYSPLHFGNGTRLTVT.

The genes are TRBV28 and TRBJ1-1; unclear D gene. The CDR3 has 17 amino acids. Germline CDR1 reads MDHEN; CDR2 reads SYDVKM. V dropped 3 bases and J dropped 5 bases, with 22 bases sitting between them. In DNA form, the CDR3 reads TGTGCCAGCAGTTTGATTCGATATGCCGGCGGAGGGACTGAAGCTTTCTTT. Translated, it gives CASSLIRYAGGGTEAFF. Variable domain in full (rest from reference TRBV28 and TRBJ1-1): DVKVTQSSRYLVKRTGEKVFLECVQDMDHENMFWYRQDPGLGLRLIYFSYDVKMKEKGDIPEGYSVSREKKERFSLILESASTNQTSMYLCASSLIRYAGGGTEAFFGQGTRLTVV.

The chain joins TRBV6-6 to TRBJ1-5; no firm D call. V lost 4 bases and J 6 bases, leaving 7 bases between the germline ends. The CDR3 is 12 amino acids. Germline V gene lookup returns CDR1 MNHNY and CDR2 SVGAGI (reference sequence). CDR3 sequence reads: CASSSNFQPQHF. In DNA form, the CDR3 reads TGTGCCAGCAGTTCCAATTTTCAGCCCCAGCATTTT.

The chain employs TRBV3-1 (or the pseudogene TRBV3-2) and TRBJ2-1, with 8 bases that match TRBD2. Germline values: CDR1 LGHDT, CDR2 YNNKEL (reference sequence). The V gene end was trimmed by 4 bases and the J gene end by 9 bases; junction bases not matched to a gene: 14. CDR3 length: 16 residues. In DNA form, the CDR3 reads TGTGCCAGCAGCCCCCCCGTGGCGGGGGGACTCCGTGAGCAGTTCTTC. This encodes CASSPPVAGGLREQFF.